This T cell receptor (beta chain) appears in the sequencing data of a study of PD-1 blockade in classical Hodgkin lymphoma. Study-level results: Newly diagnosed patients had baseline TCR diversity that was reportedly lower than that of healthy donors.

Trimming removed 3 bases at V and 1 base at J, with 14 bases between. CDR1 is SGHKS and CDR2 is YYEKEE in the germline V gene (reference sequence). The CDR3 is 16 amino acids. Time point reported: cycle 4 day 1 (C4D1), after around six weeks of nivolumab. Each patient relapsed following autologous stem cell transplantation, and prior brentuximab vedotin exposure differed. Thawed PBMCs underwent magnetic negative selection to yield purified CD4+ T cells. Only in-frame clones appear in the TCRdb table, and some are missing; sequencing was by immunoSEQ multiplex PCR. The sample lists around 28,000 clones; 80% to 90% were seen once. This clone appeared once. Its antigen is as yet unknown.

The receptor was derived from a human donor with classical Hodgkin lymphoma. This sequence joins TRBV5-5 and TRBJ1-5, with D perhaps TRBD1 (5 bases). The material sequenced was CD4+ T cells from blood, taken before the fourth cycle of nivolumab. The CDR3 DNA sequence: TGTGCCAGCAGCTCGGAATGGGGCGGGAGCAATCAGCCCCAGCATTTT. Encoded protein: CASSSEWGGSNQPQHF.